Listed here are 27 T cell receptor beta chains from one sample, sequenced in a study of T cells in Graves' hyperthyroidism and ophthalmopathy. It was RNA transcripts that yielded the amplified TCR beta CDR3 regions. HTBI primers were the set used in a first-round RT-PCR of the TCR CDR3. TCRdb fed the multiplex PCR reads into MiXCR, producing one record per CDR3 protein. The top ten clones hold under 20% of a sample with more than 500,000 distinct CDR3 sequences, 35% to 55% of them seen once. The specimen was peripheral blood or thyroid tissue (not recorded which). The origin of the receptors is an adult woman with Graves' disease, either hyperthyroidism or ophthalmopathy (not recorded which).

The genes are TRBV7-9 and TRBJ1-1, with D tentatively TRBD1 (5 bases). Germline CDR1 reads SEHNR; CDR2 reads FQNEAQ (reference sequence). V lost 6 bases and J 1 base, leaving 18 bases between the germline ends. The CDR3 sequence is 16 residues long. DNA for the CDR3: TGTGCCAGCAGTCCTGACAGTCGATCCTCGAACACTGAAGCTTTCTTT. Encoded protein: CASSPDSRSSNTEAFF.

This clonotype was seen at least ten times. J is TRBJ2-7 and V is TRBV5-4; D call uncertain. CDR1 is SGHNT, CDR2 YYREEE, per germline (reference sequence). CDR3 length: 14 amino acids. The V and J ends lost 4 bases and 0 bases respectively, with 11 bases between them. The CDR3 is CASSPGLSSYEQYF. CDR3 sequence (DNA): TGTGCCAGCAGCCCTGGGCTCTCCTCCTACGAGCAGTACTTC.

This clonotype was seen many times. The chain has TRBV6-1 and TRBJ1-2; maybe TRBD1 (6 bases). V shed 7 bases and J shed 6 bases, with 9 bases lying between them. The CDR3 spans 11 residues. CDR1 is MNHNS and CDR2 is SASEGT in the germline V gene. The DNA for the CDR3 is TGTGCCAGCAATGCAGGGGATGGCTACACCTTC. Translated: CASNAGDGYTF.

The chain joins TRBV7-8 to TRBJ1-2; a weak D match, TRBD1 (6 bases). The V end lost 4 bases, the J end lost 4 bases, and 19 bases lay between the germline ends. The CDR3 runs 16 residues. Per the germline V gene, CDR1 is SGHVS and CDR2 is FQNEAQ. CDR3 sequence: CASSSRQAPRGYGYTF. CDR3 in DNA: TGTGCCAGCAGCTCCAGACAGGCCCCCCGAGGCTATGGCTACACCTTC.

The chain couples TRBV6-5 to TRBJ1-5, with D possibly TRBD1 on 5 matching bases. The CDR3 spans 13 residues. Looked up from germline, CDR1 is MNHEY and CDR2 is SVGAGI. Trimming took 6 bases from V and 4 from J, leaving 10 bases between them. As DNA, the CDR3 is TGTGCCAGCAGGCGACAGCCGAATCAGCCCCAGCATTTT. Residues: CASRRQPNQPQHF.

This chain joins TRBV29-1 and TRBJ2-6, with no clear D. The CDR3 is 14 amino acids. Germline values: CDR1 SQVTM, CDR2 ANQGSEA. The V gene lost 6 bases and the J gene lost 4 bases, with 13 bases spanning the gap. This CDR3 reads CSVLVGDGANVLTF. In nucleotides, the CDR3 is TGCAGCGTCTTGGTGGGTGACGGGGCCAACGTCCTGACTTTC.

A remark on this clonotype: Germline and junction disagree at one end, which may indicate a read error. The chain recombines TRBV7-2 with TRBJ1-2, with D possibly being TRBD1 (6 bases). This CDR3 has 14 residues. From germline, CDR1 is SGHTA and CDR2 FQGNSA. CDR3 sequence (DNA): TGTGCCAACAGCCCGGGGGCAACAGGCTATGGCTACACCTTC. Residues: CANSPGATGYGYTF.

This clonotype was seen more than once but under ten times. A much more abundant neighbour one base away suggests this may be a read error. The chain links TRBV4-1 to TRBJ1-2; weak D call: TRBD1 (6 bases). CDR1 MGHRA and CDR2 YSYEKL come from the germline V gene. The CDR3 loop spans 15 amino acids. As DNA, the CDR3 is TGCACCAGCAGCCAAGTACAGGGCGTGGGCTATGGCTACACCTTC. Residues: CTSSQVQGVGYGYTF.

Here the CDR3 DNA reads TGTGCCAGCAGTTTACTAGGACAGGGGAACTATGGCTACACCTTC. It encodes CASSLLGQGNYGYTF. V is TRBV28 and J is TRBJ1-2; 9 bases fit TRBD1. V lost 2 bases, J lost 2 bases, and 3 bases stayed unmatched. The CDR3 spans 15 residues. From germline, CDR1 is MDHEN and CDR2 SYDVKM.

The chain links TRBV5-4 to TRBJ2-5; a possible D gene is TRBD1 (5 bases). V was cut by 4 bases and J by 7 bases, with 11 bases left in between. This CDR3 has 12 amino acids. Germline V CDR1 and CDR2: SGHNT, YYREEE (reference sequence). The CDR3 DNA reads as TGTGCCAGCAGCAAATTAGGGGTGACCCAGTACTTC. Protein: CASSKLGVTQYF.

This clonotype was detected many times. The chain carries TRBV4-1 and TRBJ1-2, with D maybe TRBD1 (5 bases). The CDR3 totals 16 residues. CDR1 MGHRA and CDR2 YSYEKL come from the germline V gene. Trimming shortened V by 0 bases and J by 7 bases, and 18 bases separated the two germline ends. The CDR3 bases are TGCGCCAGCAGCCAAGATGTAGGCAGGGCTTCTAGTGGCTACACCTTC. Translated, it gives CASSQDVGRASSGYTF.

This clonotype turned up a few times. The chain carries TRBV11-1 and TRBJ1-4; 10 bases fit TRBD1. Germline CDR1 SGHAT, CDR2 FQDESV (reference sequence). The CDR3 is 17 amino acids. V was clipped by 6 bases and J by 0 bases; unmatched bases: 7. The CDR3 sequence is CASRRDRGLTTNEKLFF. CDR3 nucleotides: TGTGCCAGCAGACGGGACAGGGGCCTAACAACTAATGAAAAACTGTTTTTT.

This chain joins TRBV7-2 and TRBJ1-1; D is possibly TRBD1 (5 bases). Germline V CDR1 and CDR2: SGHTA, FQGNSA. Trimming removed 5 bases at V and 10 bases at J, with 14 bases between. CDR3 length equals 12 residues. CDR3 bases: TGTGCCAGCAGCCCCCAGGGCTTGAGAGCTTTCTTT. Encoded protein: CASSPQGLRAFF.

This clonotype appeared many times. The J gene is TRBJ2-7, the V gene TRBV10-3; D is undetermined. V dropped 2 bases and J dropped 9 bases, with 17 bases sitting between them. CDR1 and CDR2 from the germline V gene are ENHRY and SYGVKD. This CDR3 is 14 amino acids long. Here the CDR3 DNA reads TGTGCCATCAGTGAGCTCTTCATATTAAGTGGGCAGTACTTC. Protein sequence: CAISELFILSGQYF.

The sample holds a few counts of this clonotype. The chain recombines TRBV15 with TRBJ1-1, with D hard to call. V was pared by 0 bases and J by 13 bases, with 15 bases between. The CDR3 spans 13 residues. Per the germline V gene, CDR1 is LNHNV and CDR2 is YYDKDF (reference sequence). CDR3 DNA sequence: TGTGCCACCAGCAGAGATCGGAGGGTGATCGATTTCTTT. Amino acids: CATSRDRRVIDFF.

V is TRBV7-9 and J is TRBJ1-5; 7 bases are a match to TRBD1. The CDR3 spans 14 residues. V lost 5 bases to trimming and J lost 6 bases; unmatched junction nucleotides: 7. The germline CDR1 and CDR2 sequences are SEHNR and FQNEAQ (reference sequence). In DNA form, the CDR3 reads TGTGCCAGCAGCCCCACAGGGGTCAGTCAGCCCCAGCATTTT. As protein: CASSPTGVSQPQHF.

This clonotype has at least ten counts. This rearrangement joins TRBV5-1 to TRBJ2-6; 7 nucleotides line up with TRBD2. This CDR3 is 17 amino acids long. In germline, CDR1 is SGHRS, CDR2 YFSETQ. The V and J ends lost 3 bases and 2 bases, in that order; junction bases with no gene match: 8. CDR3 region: CASSSTGGDPGANVLTF. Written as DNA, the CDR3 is TGCGCCAGCAGCTCTACTGGGGGGGATCCTGGGGCCAACGTCCTGACTTTC.

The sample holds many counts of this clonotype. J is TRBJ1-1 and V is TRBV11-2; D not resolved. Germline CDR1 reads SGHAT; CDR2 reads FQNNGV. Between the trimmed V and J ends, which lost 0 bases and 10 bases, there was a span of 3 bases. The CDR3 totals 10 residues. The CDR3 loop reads CASSLEGAFF. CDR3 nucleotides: TGTGCCAGCAGCTTAGAAGGAGCTTTCTTT.

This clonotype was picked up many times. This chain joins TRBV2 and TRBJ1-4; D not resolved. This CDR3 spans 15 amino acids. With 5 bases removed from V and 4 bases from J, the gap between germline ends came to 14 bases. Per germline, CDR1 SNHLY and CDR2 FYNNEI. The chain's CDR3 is CASSQSFGDNEKLFF. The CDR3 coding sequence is TGTGCCAGCAGTCAAAGTTTCGGAGATAATGAAAAACTGTTTTTT.

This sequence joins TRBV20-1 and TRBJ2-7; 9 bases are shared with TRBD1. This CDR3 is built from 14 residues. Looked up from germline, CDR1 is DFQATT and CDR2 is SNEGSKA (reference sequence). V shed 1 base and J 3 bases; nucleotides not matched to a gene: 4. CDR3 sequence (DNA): TGCAGTGCTAGAGGACAGGGGGGTGGCTACGAGCAGTACTTC. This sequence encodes CSARGQGGGYEQYF.

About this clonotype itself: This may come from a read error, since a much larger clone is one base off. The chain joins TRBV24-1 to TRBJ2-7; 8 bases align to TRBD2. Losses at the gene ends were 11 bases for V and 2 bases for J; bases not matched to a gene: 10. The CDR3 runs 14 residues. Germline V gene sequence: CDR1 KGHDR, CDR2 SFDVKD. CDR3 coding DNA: TGTGCCAGCAGCACTAGCGGTTTCACCTACGAGCAGTACTTC. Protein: CASSTSGFTYEQYF.

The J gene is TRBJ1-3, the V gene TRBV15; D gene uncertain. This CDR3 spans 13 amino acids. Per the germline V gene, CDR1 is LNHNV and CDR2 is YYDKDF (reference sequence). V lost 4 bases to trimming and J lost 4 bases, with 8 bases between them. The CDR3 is CATSIIVGNTIYF. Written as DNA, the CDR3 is TGTGCCACCAGCATCATCGTAGGAAACACCATATATTTT. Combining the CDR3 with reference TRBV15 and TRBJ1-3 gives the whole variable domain DAMVIQNPRYQVTQFGKPVTLSCSQTLNHNVMYWYQQKSSQAPKLLFHYYDKDFNNEADTPDNFQSRRPNTSFCFLDIRSPGLGDTAMYLCATSIIVGNTIYFGEGSWLTVV.

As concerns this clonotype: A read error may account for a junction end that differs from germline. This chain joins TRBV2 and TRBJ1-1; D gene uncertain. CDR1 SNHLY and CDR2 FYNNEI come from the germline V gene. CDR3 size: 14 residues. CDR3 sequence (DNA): TGTGCCAGCAGTGGTGCAGGAGGGAACACTGAAGCCTTCTTT. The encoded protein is CASSGAGGNTEAFF.

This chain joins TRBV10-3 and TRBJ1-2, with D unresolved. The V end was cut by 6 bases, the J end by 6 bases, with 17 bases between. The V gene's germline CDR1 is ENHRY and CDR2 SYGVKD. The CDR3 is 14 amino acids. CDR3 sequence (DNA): TGTGCCATCAGGGCAGAGACCTACGAGCATGGCTACACCTTC. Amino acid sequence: CAIRAETYEHGYTF.

CDR3 DNA: TGTGCCAGCAGCTCCCGGACTAGGGTAGGAGGTCGTCAAGAGACCCAGTACTTC. This gives the protein CASSSRTRVGGRQETQYF. The rearrangement joins TRBV7-6 to TRBJ2-5; 7 nucleotides align to TRBD2. The trim removed 4 bases at V and 2 bases at J, leaving 16 bases unmatched. The CDR3 has 18 amino acids. CDR1 is SGHVS, CDR2 FNYEAQ, per germline.

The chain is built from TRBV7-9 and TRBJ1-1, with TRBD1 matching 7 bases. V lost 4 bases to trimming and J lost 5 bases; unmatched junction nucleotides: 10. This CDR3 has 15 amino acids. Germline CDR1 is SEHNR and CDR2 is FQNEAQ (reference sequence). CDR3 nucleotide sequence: TGTGCCAGCAGCTACCGCCGGGGACAGCGGACTGAAGCTTTCTTT. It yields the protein CASSYRRGQRTEAFF.

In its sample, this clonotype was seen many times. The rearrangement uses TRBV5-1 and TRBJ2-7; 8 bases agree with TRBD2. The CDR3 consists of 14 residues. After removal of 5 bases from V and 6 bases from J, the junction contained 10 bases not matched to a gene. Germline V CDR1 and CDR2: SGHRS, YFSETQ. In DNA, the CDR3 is TGCGCCAGCAGTCCGAGCGGGGGATACAGCGAGCAGTACTTC. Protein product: CASSPSGGYSEQYF.